The 28 T cell receptor beta chains listed next were all sequenced from one sample in a study of T cell responses to AZD1222 COVID-19 vaccine. This table comes from immunoSEQ multiplex PCR, and its TCRdb copy is limited to in-frame clones, with some not included. The sample consists of approximately 130,000 clones, around 89% of them appearing once. This specimen consisted of peripheral blood, obtained 28 days after the second AZD1222 dose. Source of these receptors: an adult who received the AZD1222 COVID-19 vaccine.

This rearrangement joins TRBV3-1 (or the pseudogene TRBV3-2) to TRBJ2-7; no firm D call. The germline V gene encodes CDR1 LGHDT and CDR2 YNNKEL (reference sequence). Trimming removed 0 bases at V and 0 bases at J, with 6 bases between. The CDR3 is 14 residues long. The CDR3 sequence is CASSQEGGSYEQYF. The CDR3 bases are TGTGCCAGCAGCCAAGAAGGTGGCTCCTACGAGCAGTACTTC.

The sample holds one count of this clone. The chain has TRBV19 and TRBJ1-3; D may be TRBD1 (5 bases). Germline V gene data show CDR1 as LNHDA and CDR2 as SQIVND (reference sequence). The CDR3 is made up of 13 amino acids. V was pared by 7 bases and J by 6 bases, with 13 bases between. CDR3 sequence (DNA): TGTGCCAGTACCGAAGGGACGCCAAACACCATATATTTT. This gives the protein CASTEGTPNTIYF.

Of note for this clone: In the same sample, other DNA sequences code for this CDR3. The chain combines TRBV9 with TRBJ2-4, with TRBD1 identical over 9 bases. V was clipped by 4 bases and J by 5 bases; unmatched bases: 4. The length of the CDR3 is 14 residues. Per germline, CDR1 SGDLS and CDR2 YYNGEE. The CDR3 spells CASSPRTGENIQYF. In DNA, the CDR3 is TGTGCCAGCAGCCCCCGGACAGGGGAAAACATTCAGTACTTC.

The genes are TRBV6-5 and TRBJ1-5, with D uncertain. V lost 6 bases and J lost 4, with 13 bases in between. This CDR3 is built from 14 residues. Germline V gene data show CDR1 as MNHEY and CDR2 as SVGAGI. CDR3 sequence: CASSLRKANQPQHF. In nucleotides, the CDR3 is TGTGCCAGCAGCCTCAGGAAGGCAAATCAGCCCCAGCATTTT.

This clone was counted between two and nine times. The chain carries TRBV7-3 and TRBJ1-1; 8 bases map to TRBD1. The CDR3 contains 14 residues. Germline values: CDR1 SGHTA, CDR2 FQGTGA. The V gene end was trimmed by 5 bases and the J gene end by 1 base; junction bases not matched to a gene: 3. Here the CDR3 DNA reads TGTGCCAGCAGCATGACAGGGGCGAACACTGAAGCTTTCTTT. Protein: CASSMTGANTEAFF.

V gene TRBV7-9 combines with J gene TRBJ1-1; 9 bases match TRBD1. CDR3 length equals 12 residues. Germline V gene sequence: CDR1 SEHNR, CDR2 FQNEAQ (reference sequence). V shed 10 bases and J 1 base; nucleotides not matched to a gene: 1. CDR3 nucleotides: TGTGCCAACAGGGGGCCGAACACTGAAGCTTTCTTT. Translated: CANRGPNTEAFF. Variable domain in full (rest from reference TRBV7-9 and TRBJ1-1): DTGVSQNPRHKITKRGQNVTFRCDPISEHNRLYWYRQTLGQGPEFLTYFQNEAQLEKSRLLSDRFSAERPKGSFSTLEIQRTEQGDSAMYLCANRGPNTEAFFGQGTRLTVV.

The chain has TRBV24-1 and TRBJ2-1; D is possibly TRBD2 (5 bases). Germline V CDR1 and CDR2: KGHDR, SFDVKD. The V and J ends lost 4 bases and 10 bases respectively, with 16 bases between them. CDR3 size: 14 residues. CDR3 DNA: TGTGCCACCAGTGACTCTGGGTCCGGCGGGGAGCAGTTCTTC. It codes for CATSDSGSGGEQFF.

This rearrangement joins TRBV24-1 to TRBJ2-2, with 8 bases fitting TRBD2. The V segment lost 10 bases and the J segment 0 bases; nucleotides outside the gene matches: 0. CDR1 KGHDR and CDR2 SFDVKD come from the germline V gene. The CDR3 covers 13 residues. CDR3 bases: TGTGCCACGGGACTAGCGAACACCGGGGAGCTGTTTTTT. It specifies CATGLANTGELFF.

The chain is built from TRBV27 and TRBJ2-1; no clear D gene. Germline-derived CDR1 and CDR2 are MNHEY and SMNVEV (reference sequence). V dropped 6 bases and J dropped 7 bases, with 16 bases sitting between them. This CDR3 is built from 14 residues. The CDR3 loop is CASSLVGAPNEQFF. The CDR3 DNA reads TGTGCCAGCAGCCTCGTAGGAGCGCCGAATGAGCAGTTCTTC.

This clone was counted a single time. V gene TRBV5-1 combines with J gene TRBJ1-1; no definite D call. V was pared by 0 bases and J by 1 base, with 10 bases between. The CDR3 consists of 15 residues. CDR1 and CDR2 from the germline V gene are SGHRS and YFSETQ. Written as DNA, the CDR3 is TGCGCCAGCAGCTTGGTCGGTGTCCCGAACACTGAAGCTTTCTTT. Amino acid sequence: CASSLVGVPNTEAFF.

The rearrangement links TRBV5-1 to TRBJ1-3; D possibly corresponds to TRBD1 (6 bases). The germline CDR1 and CDR2 sequences are SGHRS and YFSETQ. The CDR3 totals 14 residues. V was clipped by 4 bases and J by 4 bases, with 12 bases between them. The CDR3 region is CASSPGAWGNTIYF. The CDR3 nucleotides are TGCGCCAGCAGCCCGGGGGCCTGGGGAAACACCATATATTTT.

V usage is TRBV7-2 and J usage is TRBJ1-2, with 7 bases matching TRBD1. The trim removed 5 bases at V and 1 base at J, leaving 10 bases unmatched. Germline V CDR1 and CDR2: SGHTA, FQGNSA. The CDR3 runs to 16 residues. The CDR3 DNA is TGTGCCAGCAGCCCCCAAGGGCAGGGGGTTAACTATGGCTACACCTTC. This codes for CASSPQGQGVNYGYTF.

The genes are TRBV5-1 and TRBJ1-1; D uncertain. The CDR3 has 14 residues. The V end lost 0 bases, the J end lost 2 bases, and 8 bases lay between the germline ends. Germline CDR1 reads SGHRS; CDR2 reads YFSETQ. In DNA, the CDR3 is TGCGCCAGCAGCTTGGGGAGCAGCAACACTGAAGCTTTCTTT. The encoded protein is CASSLGSSNTEAFF. Full variable domain (rest looked up from reference TRBV5-1 and TRBJ1-1): KAGVTQTPRYLIKTRGQQVTLSCSPISGHRSVSWYQQTPGQGLQFLFEYFSETQRNKGNFPGRFSGRQFSNSRSEMNVSTLELGDSALYLCASSLGSSNTEAFFGQGTRLTVV.

CDR3 coding DNA: TGTGCCAGCAGTCCTGGGGTAGCGGGAGGGTCCAATGAGCAGTTCTTC. This encodes CASSPGVAGGSNEQFF. This sequence joins TRBV2 and TRBJ2-1, with TRBD2 identical over 11 bases. The CDR3 has 16 residues. The V segment lost 5 bases and the J segment 6 bases; nucleotides outside the gene matches: 9. Germline V gene lookup returns CDR1 SNHLY and CDR2 FYNNEI.

This chain uses TRBV18 with TRBJ2-7, with 7 bases aligning to TRBD2. Germline V gives CDR1 KGHSH, CDR2 LQKENI. J gave up 11 bases and V 0 bases, and 4 bases lay outside the gene matches. The CDR3 has 12 amino acids. CDR3 DNA: TGTGCCAGCTCACCACCGGGGGGGGGAGAGTACTTC. The encoded protein is CASSPPGGGEYF.

V is TRBV5-1 and J is TRBJ2-1; TRBD2 agrees at 8 bases. This CDR3 comprises 14 residues. Germline assignment: CDR1 SGHRS and CDR2 YFSETQ. After removal of 7 bases from V and 6 bases from J, the junction contained 9 bases not matched to a gene. CDR3 coding DNA: TGCGCCAGCGATCCGGCGGGAGGAGGCAATGAGCAGTTCTTC. As protein: CASDPAGGGNEQFF.

The gene calls are TRBV19 and TRBJ2-4; TRBD2 matches 7 bases. This CDR3 contains 13 residues. The ends lost 9 bases at V and 8 bases at J; junction bases unmatched: 10. Per the germline V gene, CDR1 is LNHDA and CDR2 is SQIVND (reference sequence). This chain's CDR3 is CASRLAWGDIQYF. The CDR3, as DNA: TGTGCCAGCAGACTAGCCTGGGGGGACATTCAGTACTTC.

This chain joins TRBV6-5 and TRBJ1-6; TRBD1 is a possible D gene (5 bases). The CDR3 covers 13 residues. The V and J ends lost 8 bases and 10 bases respectively, with 15 bases between them. The germline V gene encodes CDR1 MNHEY and CDR2 SVGAGI. CDR3 amino acids: CASSGTERSPLHF. For the CDR3, the DNA is TGTGCCAGCTCCGGGACGGAGAGGTCACCCCTCCACTTT.

The chain has TRBV25-1 and TRBJ2-5; no clear D gene. V was clipped by 3 bases and J by 2 bases, with 10 bases between them. CDR1 MGHDK and CDR2 SYGVNS come from the germline V gene. The CDR3 has 14 residues. CDR3 region: CASSDRLLQETQYF. Written as DNA, the CDR3 is TGTGCCAGCAGTGACAGACTCTTACAAGAGACCCAGTACTTC. Supplemented by reference TRBV25-1 and TRBJ2-5, the full variable domain reads EADIYQTPRYLVIGTGKKITLECSQTMGHDKMYWYQQDPGMELHLIHYSYGVNSTEKGDLSSESTVSRIRTEHFPLTLESARPSHTSQYLCASSDRLLQETQYFGPGTRLLVL.

The rearrangement joins TRBV18 to TRBJ2-1; D might be TRBD1 (5 bases). This CDR3 is 13 amino acids long. Germline V gives CDR1 KGHSH, CDR2 LQKENI. Trimming took 6 bases from V and 6 from J, leaving 12 bases between them. The CDR3 region is CASSPGQGNEQFF. CDR3 DNA sequence: TGTGCCAGCTCCCCGGGCCAGGGCAATGAGCAGTTCTTC.

The genes are TRBV28 and TRBJ2-2; D ambiguous. In germline, CDR1 is MDHEN, CDR2 SYDVKM. This CDR3 comprises 12 residues. V dropped 5 bases and J dropped 6 bases, with 7 bases sitting between them. CDR3: CASSSYSGELFF. CDR3 in DNA: TGTGCCAGCAGTAGTTATTCCGGGGAGCTGTTTTTT.

The chain employs TRBV5-1 and TRBJ2-7; D may be TRBD2 (6 bases). The CDR3 is made up of 14 amino acids. CDR1 is SGHRS, CDR2 YFSETQ, per germline. V was cut by 0 bases and J by 6 bases, with 13 bases left in between. CDR3 coding DNA: TGCGCCAGCAGCTTGGAACTAGCAGTTCCCGAGCAGTACTTC. It yields the protein CASSLELAVPEQYF.

The V call is TRBV16, the J call TRBJ2-3; no reliable D call. The V and J ends lost 0 bases and 4 bases respectively, with 5 bases between them. The CDR3 sequence is 13 residues long. Germline CDR1 KGHSY, CDR2 FQNENV. This CDR3 reads CASSQSPSDTQYF. DNA of the CDR3: TGTGCCAGCAGCCAATCCCCCTCAGATACGCAGTATTTT.

The CDR3 protein is CASSDLTGGSLQFF. As DNA, the CDR3 is TGTGCCAGCAGTGATCTCACAGGGGGCAGTCTGCAGTTCTTC. The rearrangement uses TRBV25-1 and TRBJ2-1; 9 positions match TRBD1. The CDR3 length is 14 residues. CDR1 is MGHDK and CDR2 is SYGVNS in the germline V gene. After removal of 3 bases from V and 12 bases from J, the junction contained 9 bases not matched to a gene.

This rearrangement joins TRBV18 to TRBJ1-1, with D tentatively TRBD1 (5 bases). Trimming removed 6 bases from V and 0 bases from J, with 17 bases in between. In germline, CDR1 is KGHSH, CDR2 LQKENI. The CDR3 totals 16 residues. Here the CDR3 reads CASSPTGPGLNTEAFF. In DNA, the CDR3 is TGTGCCAGCTCCCCTACAGGCCCGGGGCTGAACACTGAAGCTTTCTTT.

The J gene is TRBJ2-2, the V gene TRBV11-3; tentative D call: TRBD1 (6 bases). In germline, CDR1 is SGHNT, CDR2 YENEEA. CDR3 size: 15 residues. Trimming pared 5 bases from V and 6 bases from J, leaving 16 bases between. CDR3 in DNA: TGTGCCAGCAGCACAAGTACAGGGTTCGCCGGGGAGCTGTTTTTT. Translating it yields CASSTSTGFAGELFF.

The chain couples TRBV18 to TRBJ1-5; TRBD1 matches 8 bases. V dropped 2 bases and J dropped 4; count of bases not matched to a gene: 7. The CDR3 consists of 16 residues. Germline CDR1 is KGHSH and CDR2 is LQKENI. In nucleotides, the CDR3 is TGTGCCAGCTCACCAGTTGGACAGGGCGCGAATCAGCCCCAGCATTTT. Translating it yields CASSPVGQGANQPQHF.

The rearrangement uses TRBV7-9 and TRBJ2-1, with D uncertain. Germline CDR1 reads SEHNR; CDR2 reads FQNEAQ (reference sequence). V shed 4 bases and J shed 4 bases, with 14 bases lying between them. This CDR3 is built from 15 residues. The CDR3 bases are TGTGCCAGCAGCTCTAAGGGCCGGCCGTACAATGAGCAGTTCTTC. Translated, it gives CASSSKGRPYNEQFF.